This T cell receptor (beta chain) is from a study of Graves' ophthalmopathy and Graves' hyperthyroidism. TCR beta CDR3 amplification used RNA transcripts. The workflow started with a first-round RT-PCR run with HTBI primers and then moved on to a second-round multiplex PCR. TCRdb itself ran the multiplex PCR reads through MiXCR, one entry per CDR3 protein. The table lists approximately 160,000 distinct CDR3 sequences, 30% to 45% of them singletons. Whole-study findings and limits: Blood also harbored most expanded thyroid clonotypes above 0.001 frequency. Ophthalmopathy progression prediction by the model yielded a sensitivity of about 70% and a specificity of nearly 75%.

Among the exclusions were patients with other autoimmune diseases, uncontrolled infections, pregnancy or lactation. Patients were diagnosed from clinical symptoms, serum thyroxine, TRAb, thyroid ultrasound and orbital computed tomography. This clonotype occurred many times. The antigen is undetermined. The CDR3 has 15 amino acids. Trimming at V came to 4 bases and at J to 2 bases, leaving 5 bases not matched to a gene. This TCR derives from a woman aged 40 to 49 with Graves' ophthalmopathy. The rearrangement links TRBV12-3 or TRBV12-4 to TRBJ1-2, with 9 bases fitting TRBD1. Sequenced: peripheral blood. This CDR3 reads CASSWHGTGNYGYTF. The DNA of the CDR3 is TGTGCCAGCAGTTGGCATGGGACAGGGAACTATGGCTACACCTTC.